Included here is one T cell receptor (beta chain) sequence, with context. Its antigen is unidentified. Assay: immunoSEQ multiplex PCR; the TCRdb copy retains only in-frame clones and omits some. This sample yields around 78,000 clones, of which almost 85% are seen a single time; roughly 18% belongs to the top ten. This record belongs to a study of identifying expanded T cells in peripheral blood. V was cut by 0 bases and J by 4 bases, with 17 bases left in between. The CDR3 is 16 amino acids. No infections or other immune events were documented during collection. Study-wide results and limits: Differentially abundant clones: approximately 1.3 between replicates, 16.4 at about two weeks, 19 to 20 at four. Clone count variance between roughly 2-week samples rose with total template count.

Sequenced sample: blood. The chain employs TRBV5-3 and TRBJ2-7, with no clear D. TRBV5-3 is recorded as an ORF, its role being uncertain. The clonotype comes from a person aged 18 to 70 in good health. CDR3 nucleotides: TGTGCCAGAAGCTTGGTGGTGGGGTCCCCCCCTTACGAGCAGTACTTC. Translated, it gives CARSLVVGSPPYEQYF.